A selection of T cell receptor beta chains follows, all from one sample in a study of CD8 T cells in ankylosing spondylitis. TCRdb called the 5' RACE reads again in MiXCR, with one record for every CDR3 protein. The sample comprises under 550,000 distinct CDR3 sequences, approximately 26% of which are singletons, and 0.75% to 0.9% rests with the top ten. Sequenced sample: blood, either unsorted or a sorted T cell fraction (not recorded which). These receptor sequences come from a male donor with ankylosing spondylitis. CDR3s include the opening cysteine and the closing phenylalanine or tryptophan. The D gene is left open where the match is weak. The listing skips clone size in some rows; elsewhere it reads once, few, many or a size class.

J gene,D gene,clone size,V gene,CDR3 DNA,CDR3 protein
TRBJ2-3,TRBD2,.,TRBV24-1,TGTGCCACCACCAAAGCGGGAGTGGAGAATACGCAGTATTTT,CATTKAGVENTQYF
TRBJ2-7,TRBD2,few,TRBV5-1,TGCGCCAGCAGCTACGGACTAGCGGGAGACGAGCAGTACTTC,CASSYGLAGDEQYF
TRBJ2-7,.,few,TRBV10-3,TGTGCCATCTCGACACTAGTCTCCTACGAGCAGTACTTC,CAISTLVSYEQYF
TRBJ1-1,TRBD1,.,TRBV20-1,TGCAGTGCTCCTCGTCCCGGGACAGGGTCGGGAACTGAAGCTTTCTTT,CSAPRPGTGSGTEAFF
TRBJ2-1,TRBD2,few,TRBV9,TGTGCCAGCAGCGTACAATCAGCGGGAGGACCTACCTACAATGAGCAGTTCTTC,CASSVQSAGGPTYNEQFF
TRBJ2-3,TRBD2,few,TRBV18,TGTGCCAGCTCACCGGATAACAGCGGGAGGCCCCCGAGCACAGATACGCAGTATTTT,CASSPDNSGRPPSTDTQYF
TRBJ1-5,.,.,TRBV6-1,TGTGCCAGCAGTCCCCCCCTTAGGGACGGGCAGCCCCAGCATTTT,CASSPPLRDGQPQHF
TRBJ2-3,.,.,TRBV2,TGTGCCAGCAGTGGGGTAAATCTTGCAGATACGCAGTATTTT,CASSGVNLADTQYF
TRBJ2-7,TRBD2,once,TRBV12-3/TRBV12-4,TGTGCCAGCAGTAGGACTAGCGGGAATACAGAGCAGTACTTC,CASSRTSGNTEQYF
TRBJ1-4,.,.,TRBV13,TGTGCCAGCAGCTTAACCAGGGGTAATGAAAAACTGTTTTTT,CASSLTRGNEKLFF
TRBJ1-3,.,.,TRBV7-2,TGTGCCAGCAGCCCCAGCCTGGAGGACACCATATATTTT,CASSPSLEDTIYF
TRBJ2-1,TRBD2,.,TRBV4-2,TGTGCCAGCAGCCGAGATACTAGCGGGGCTTACAATGAGCAGTTCTTC,CASSRDTSGAYNEQFF
TRBJ1-5,.,.,TRBV2,TGTGCCAGCAGTGTGGTGTTCGGGGGGGCTCAGCCCCAGCATTTT,CASSVVFGGAQPQHF
TRBJ2-1,TRBD1,.,TRBV2,TGTGTCAGTGGGACAGGGTTTAGTGAGCAGTTCTTC,CVSGTGFSEQFF
TRBJ2-5,TRBD2,.,TRBV7-8,TGTGCCAGCAGCTATGATGGGACTAGCGGGAGTATCTTAGAGACCCAGTACTTC,CASSYDGTSGSILETQYF
TRBJ1-1,.,few,TRBV19,TGTGCCAGTAGTATAGGGGGGGACACTGAAGCTTTCTTT,CASSIGGDTEAFF
TRBJ1-1,TRBD1,few,TRBV10-3,TGTGCCAGAAGACAGGGACAGAACACTGAAGCTTTCTTT,CARRQGQNTEAFF
TRBJ2-1,.,.,TRBV2,TGTGCCAGCAGTCGTGGACTAGGGGGGGACAATGAGCAGTTCTTC,CASSRGLGGDNEQFF
TRBJ1-1,TRBD1,few,TRBV5-1,TGCGCCAGCAGCCTTCACAGGGGGACTGAAGCTTTCTTT,CASSLHRGTEAFF
TRBJ1-2,.,few,TRBV12-3/TRBV12-4,TGTGCCAGCAGTCCAGGGGAATCGGGCTACACCTTC,CASSPGESGYTF
TRBJ1-2,.,many,TRBV10-3,TGTGCCATCAGAAGGGAAACTAACTATGGCTACACCTTC,CAIRRETNYGYTF
TRBJ1-5,.,.,TRBV21-1,TGTGCCAGCAGCAAAGGGAGTCACAGGGCCCCTCATCAGCCCCAGCATTTT,CASSKGSHRAPHQPQHF
TRBJ1-5,.,.,TRBV20-1,TGCAGTGCACTTCAGGGGTGGGGATCGGTGGGTGGCAATCAGCCCCAGCATTTT,CSALQGWGSVGGNQPQHF
TRBJ2-1,.,.,TRBV16,TGTGCCAGCAGCCAATCGGGGCTGAAGTTCTACAATGAGCAGTTCTTC,CASSQSGLKFYNEQFF
TRBJ2-1,TRBD2,.,TRBV29-1,TGCAGCGCCATAGCGGGAGGAGAAGGTGAGCAGTTCTTC,CSAIAGGEGEQFF
TRBJ1-5,.,few,TRBV19,TGTGCCAGTAGTCGTCCGGGGGATCGTAATCAGCCCCAGCATTTT,CASSRPGDRNQPQHF
TRBJ2-1,.,.,TRBV12-3/TRBV12-4,TGTGCCAGCACCCAAACGGGCGGGAAGAATGAGCAGTTCTTC,CASTQTGGKNEQFF
TRBJ2-3,.,.,TRBV4-1,TGCGCCAGCAGCCAAGGCGCCACAGATACGCAGTATTTT,CASSQGATDTQYF
TRBJ1-4,.,.,TRBV5-6,TGTGCCAGCAGCTTACATGCTACAGAAAAACTGTTTTTT,CASSLHATEKLFF
TRBJ2-5,.,.,TRBV7-2,TGTGCCAGCAGACTTCGGACATCCCAAGAGACCCAGTACTTC,CASRLRTSQETQYF
TRBJ1-1,.,.,TRBV5-1,TGCGCCAGCAGTCTACACCCGGGACAGAACACTGAAGCTTTCTTT,CASSLHPGQNTEAFF
TRBJ2-3,TRBD1,.,TRBV20-1,TGCAGTGCTGGCCAGGGGGCTAGCACAGATACGCAGTATTTT,CSAGQGASTDTQYF
TRBJ1-1,.,many,TRBV5-1,TGCGCCAGCAGCTTGACAGACACTGAAGCTTTCTTT,CASSLTDTEAFF
TRBJ1-1,TRBD1,few,TRBV5-1,TGCGCCAGCAGCTCACAGGGGGCGGGGGACACTGAAGCTTTCTTT,CASSSQGAGDTEAFF
TRBJ2-1,TRBD2,.,TRBV2,TGTGCCACCCTGGGCCTAGCGGGATCCATTGAGCAGTTCTTC,CATLGLAGSIEQFF
TRBJ1-1,.,few,TRBV6-6,TGTGCCAGCAGACGACAACAGAACACTGAAGCTTTCTTT,CASRRQQNTEAFF
TRBJ2-3,.,.,TRBV11-2,TGTGCCAGCAGCTTATATTCTAGCGCCTTCACAGATACGCAGTATTTT,CASSLYSSAFTDTQYF
TRBJ1-5,.,few,TRBV18,TGTGCCAGCTCAGGAGGAGGGAATAGCAATCAGCCCCAGCATTTT,CASSGGGNSNQPQHF
TRBJ1-5,TRBD1,few,TRBV7-2,TGTGCCAGCAGCTTAGGAACAGGGGCTGGTCAGCCCCAGCATTTT,CASSLGTGAGQPQHF
TRBJ1-1,TRBD1,.,TRBV7-2,TGTGCCAGCAGTTACGGGGGACAGGGGGGTGGAACTGAAGCTTTCTTT,CASSYGGQGGGTEAFF
TRBJ1-5,TRBD1,.,TRBV19,TGTGCCAGTAGTATGCCGGGACAGGGGGTGATTAATCAGCCCCAGCATTTT,CASSMPGQGVINQPQHF
TRBJ1-5,.,.,TRBV20-1,TGCAGTGCTGGACACCGTAGCAATCAGCCCCAGCATTTT,CSAGHRSNQPQHF
TRBJ2-1,.,few,TRBV20-1,TGCAGTGCTAGCAGGGGGTCTAGCGAATACAATGAGCAGTTCTTC,CSASRGSSEYNEQFF
TRBJ2-3,.,many,TRBV24-1,TGTGCCACCAGTGACCCAACTAGGGATGGCACAGATACGCAGTATTTT,CATSDPTRDGTDTQYF
TRBJ1-1,.,.,TRBV6-1,TGTGCCAGCAGTACGACAGAAGGGACTGAAGCTTTCTTT,CASSTTEGTEAFF
TRBJ2-6,.,.,TRBV12-3/TRBV12-4,TGTGCCAGCAGTAATGGGGCTTCTGGGGCCAACGTCCTGACTTTC,CASSNGASGANVLTF